The 29 T cell receptor beta chains below all came from one sample that was sequenced in a study of radiation and T cells in renal cell carcinoma (dated by TCRdb to 2020 to 2021). Library preparation employed the immunoSEQ multiplex PCR assay. TCRdb limited this immuneACCESS table to in-frame rearrangements with V and J called. A share of clones is missing; checked studies link under half to unresolved V genes, and the rest is unexplained. Here the sample has 150,000 or so clones; approximately 86% occur a single time. The ten largest clones add up to roughly 13% of the sample. What the time point label conveys for this sample: blood 2 weeks post-SBRT. The treatment or condition label on this specimen signifies: 15 Gy SBRT to primary tumor, nephrectomy 4 weeks later. The starting material was blood, obtained from a patient whose treatment included radiotherapy and nephrectomy. The receptors derive from a woman in her forties or fifties with renal cell carcinoma.

The chain uses TRBV5-6 and TRBJ1-1, with D maybe TRBD1 (5 bases). Germline CDR1 reads SGHDT; CDR2 reads YYEEEE. V lost 1 base and J 7 bases, leaving 23 bases between the germline ends. This CDR3 comprises 17 residues. The DNA for the CDR3 is TGTGCCAGCAGCTTGCCTCCGGCGAGAGGGGCGGCGGGTGAAGCTTTCTTT. It encodes CASSLPPARGAAGEAFF.

The rearrangement links TRBV7-9 to TRBJ1-4, with 7 bases fitting TRBD1. The CDR3 has 16 residues. Unmatched junction bases numbered 3, after V lost 0 bases and J lost 2 bases. The germline CDR1 and CDR2 sequences are SEHNR and FQNEAQ (reference sequence). Here the CDR3 DNA reads TGTGCCAGCAGCTTAGCGACAGGGACTACTAATGAAAAACTGTTTTTT. It encodes CASSLATGTTNEKLFF.

This chain connects TRBV5-6 to TRBJ2-2; TRBD2 is a possible D gene (6 bases). The CDR3 extends over 13 amino acids. Trimming removed 5 bases at V and 3 bases at J, with 8 bases between. Per germline, CDR1 SGHDT and CDR2 YYEEEE. The CDR3 spells CASSWDYTGELFF. The CDR3 bases are TGTGCCAGCAGTTGGGACTACACCGGGGAGCTGTTTTTT.

J is TRBJ1-5 and V is TRBV7-9; D gene unclear. V lost 2 bases to trimming and J lost 7 bases, with 9 bases between them. This CDR3 is built from 13 residues. Per germline, CDR1 SEHNR and CDR2 FQNEAQ (reference sequence). The CDR3 loop is CASSLQATQPQHF. The CDR3 region has the DNA TGTGCCAGCAGCTTACAAGCAACCCAGCCCCAGCATTTT.

V usage is TRBV9 and J usage is TRBJ1-4; TRBD1 is a possible D gene (6 bases). The CDR3 contains 15 residues. V lost 3 bases, J lost 7 bases, and 16 bases lay in between. Germline values: CDR1 SGDLS, CDR2 YYNGEE. The CDR3 sequence is CASSAGAGFGEKLFF. The CDR3 DNA sequence: TGTGCCAGCAGCGCGGGGGCCGGTTTTGGTGAAAAACTGTTTTTT.

The gene calls are TRBV5-1 and TRBJ2-7; TRBD1 might be the D (6 bases). Germline assignment: CDR1 SGHRS and CDR2 YFSETQ. The CDR3 has 13 residues. V shed 3 bases and J shed 6 bases, with 13 bases lying between them. CDR3 sequence reads: CASSSLSGVEQYF. CDR3 in DNA: TGCGCCAGCAGCTCGCTATCAGGGGTCGAGCAGTACTTC. Complete variable domain (other parts from reference TRBV5-1 and TRBJ2-7): KAGVTQTPRYLIKTRGQQVTLSCSPISGHRSVSWYQQTPGQGLQFLFEYFSETQRNKGNFPGRFSGRQFSNSRSEMNVSTLELGDSALYLCASSSLSGVEQYFGPGTRLTVT.

V gene TRBV14 combines with J gene TRBJ2-1, with D possibly matching TRBD2 (6 bases). CDR3 size: 14 residues. Between the trimmed V and J ends, which lost 0 bases and 10 bases, there was a span of 13 bases. In germline, CDR1 is SGHDN, CDR2 FVKESK. For the CDR3, the DNA is TGTGCCAGCAGCCAAGAGGGGGGTTTGAGAGAGCAGTTCTTC. This codes for CASSQEGGLREQFF.

The chain recombines TRBV5-4 with TRBJ2-7, with 13 bases lining up with TRBD2. The ends lost 4 bases at V and 2 bases at J; junction bases unmatched: 3. This CDR3 spans 15 amino acids. Germline CDR1 SGHNT, CDR2 YYREEE (reference sequence). The DNA for the CDR3 is TGTGCCAGCAGCCAGGGACTAGCGGGGCCCTACGAGCAGTACTTC. Translation: CASSQGLAGPYEQYF.

This chain connects TRBV5-8 to TRBJ2-6; TRBD1 matches 7 bases. The germline V gene encodes CDR1 SGHTS and CDR2 YDEGEE. This CDR3 region has 16 residues. The trim removed 7 bases at V and 0 bases at J, leaving 7 bases unmatched. CDR3 sequence (DNA): TGTGCCAGCTCCCCGGGACAGAGCTCTGGGGCCAACGTCCTGACTTTC. Translated: CASSPGQSSGANVLTF.

The rearrangement joins TRBV6-4 to TRBJ1-1, with D possibly TRBD1 on 6 matching bases. In germline, CDR1 is MRHNA, CDR2 SNTAGT. Trimming cost V 6 bases and J 2 bases, with 13 bases left between them. The CDR3 totals 14 residues. The CDR3 DNA sequence: TGTGCCAGCAGCCCCTCACAGGGAAACACTGAAGCTTTCTTT. This translates into CASSPSQGNTEAFF.

This clone showed up just a few times. The chain carries TRBV28 and TRBJ1-1, with D unclear. V dropped 2 bases and J dropped 1 base, with 5 bases sitting between them. The CDR3 totals 13 residues. The V gene's germline CDR1 is MDHEN and CDR2 SYDVKM. CDR3: CASSLLGNTEAFF. In DNA form, the CDR3 reads TGTGCCAGCAGTTTACTGGGGAACACTGAAGCTTTCTTT.

J is TRBJ2-7 and V is TRBV19; the D call may be TRBD1 or TRBD2 (5 bases each). V shed 9 bases and J shed 2 bases, with 8 bases lying between them. This CDR3 contains 11 residues. The germline V gene has CDR1 LNHDA and CDR2 SQIVND (reference sequence). CDR3 residues: CASRDAYEQYF. The CDR3 nucleotides are TGTGCCAGCCGGGACGCCTACGAGCAGTACTTC.

CDR3 in amino acids: CASSQRTAPYNEQFF. The DNA for the CDR3 is TGTGCCAGCAGCCAACGGACAGCGCCATACAATGAGCAGTTCTTC. This chain connects TRBV11-3 to TRBJ2-1; TRBD1 might be the D (6 bases). V lost 5 bases, J lost 4 bases, and 15 bases lay in between. This CDR3 region has 15 residues. Germline assignment: CDR1 SGHNT and CDR2 YENEEA.

The chain employs TRBV7-6 and TRBJ2-7; 9 bases match TRBD1. This CDR3 is built from 15 residues. CDR1 and CDR2 from the germline V gene are SGHVS and FNYEAQ. Germline trimming cut 2 bases from V and 5 bases from J; bases unmatched to any gene: 7. CDR3 DNA sequence: TGTGCCAGCAGCTTAAGGGGACAGGGATCGGACGAGCAGTACTTC. Its protein is CASSLRGQGSDEQYF.

The chain has TRBV15 and TRBJ2-3; D is undetermined. Per germline, CDR1 LNHNV and CDR2 YYDKDF (reference sequence). The germline V and J ends were trimmed by 3 bases and 6 bases, with 16 bases remaining between them. The CDR3 loop spans 15 amino acids. The CDR3 loop is CATSRTNPRWDTQYF. CDR3 bases: TGTGCCACCAGCAGGACCAATCCAAGGTGGGATACGCAGTATTTT.

V gene TRBV4-1 combines with J gene TRBJ2-2, with D maybe TRBD2 (6 bases). This CDR3 spans 19 amino acids. Trimming removed 0 bases from V and 9 bases from J, with 26 bases in between. Looked up from germline, CDR1 is MGHRA and CDR2 is YSYEKL. CDR3 DNA sequence: TGCGCCAGCAGCCAAGATTTGGGGATGCGGGCGGGGACCCCCTGGGAGCTGTTTTTT. Its protein product is CASSQDLGMRAGTPWELFF.

The chain has TRBV9 and TRBJ2-7, with no clear D. The CDR3 is 14 residues long. V was clipped by 1 base and J by 3 bases, with 11 bases between them. The germline gives CDR1 SGDLS, CDR2 YYNGEE. The CDR3 region is CASSVSWNSYEQYF. CDR3 coding DNA: TGTGCCAGCAGCGTAAGCTGGAACAGCTACGAGCAGTACTTC.

V gene TRBV30 combines with J gene TRBJ2-1; a possible D gene is TRBD2 (5 bases). Germline V gives CDR1 GTSNPN, CDR2 SVGIG (reference sequence). This CDR3 has 12 amino acids. The ends were cut back, 0 bases at V and 6 bases at J, with 6 bases in the middle. This CDR3 reads CAWSVGSNEQFF. The CDR3 DNA sequence: TGTGCCTGGAGTGTGGGGAGCAATGAGCAGTTCTTC.

V and J are TRBV6-5 and TRBJ1-1; 8 positions match TRBD1. The CDR3 loop spans 13 amino acids. Per the germline V gene, CDR1 is MNHEY and CDR2 is SVGAGI. The trim removed 6 bases at V and 6 bases at J, leaving 6 bases unmatched. CDR3 bases: TGTGCCAGCAGAGAGACAGGGGTTTCTGAAGCTTTCTTT. It encodes CASRETGVSEAFF.

The chain couples TRBV30 to TRBJ2-1; D perhaps matches TRBD1 (6 bases). V shed 8 bases and J shed 1 base, with 9 bases lying between them. Germline V gene data show CDR1 as GTSNPN and CDR2 as SVGIG (reference sequence). CDR3 length: 12 amino acids. CDR3 sequence: CARGGSYNEQFF. In nucleotides, the CDR3 is TGTGCCAGAGGGGGTTCCTACAATGAGCAGTTCTTC.

The chain combines TRBV5-1 with TRBJ2-7; TRBD1 or TRBD2 may be the D gene (5 bases each). CDR3 length: 14 residues. V was trimmed by 2 bases and J by 1 base, leaving 10 bases between them. Germline V gives CDR1 SGHRS, CDR2 YFSETQ. The CDR3 nucleotides are TGCGCCAGCAGCTTAGGGACGGATTCCTACGAGCAGTACTTC. It translates to CASSLGTDSYEQYF.

In its sample, this clone was seen a few times. The genes are TRBV5-1 and TRBJ1-6; D ambiguous. Germline V gene data show CDR1 as SGHRS and CDR2 as YFSETQ. The CDR3 has 14 amino acids. V lost 1 base and J lost 10, with 12 bases in between. CDR3 amino acids: CASSLWGVESPLHF. The CDR3 region has the DNA TGCGCCAGCAGCTTGTGGGGAGTAGAGTCACCCCTCCACTTT.

The rearrangement uses TRBV6-5 and TRBJ2-7; D gene unclear. The CDR3 covers 13 residues. Trimming left V 5 bases short and J 2 bases short, with 10 bases between. Germline V CDR1 and CDR2: MNHEY, SVGAGI. In DNA form, the CDR3 reads TGTGCCAGCAGTCCAAGGACGGCCTACGAGCAGTACTTC. This gives the protein CASSPRTAYEQYF.

The chain joins TRBV6-1 to TRBJ2-2; 12 bases map to TRBD2. Losses at the gene ends were 4 bases for V and 4 bases for J; bases not matched to a gene: 7. Germline-derived CDR1 and CDR2 are MNHNS and SASEGT. The CDR3 covers 17 residues. The CDR3 bases are TGTGCCAGCAGTGCTAGCGGGGGGGCCTCGGGCACCGGGGAGCTGTTTTTT. Amino acid sequence: CASSASGGASGTGELFF.

CDR3 in DNA: TGTGCCAGCAGTTACCCCCGCGGGGAGGGCAATGAGCAGTTCTTC. As protein: CASSYPRGEGNEQFF. The V and J genes are TRBV6-6 and TRBJ2-1; 7 positions match TRBD2. This CDR3 region has 15 residues. CDR1 is MNHNY and CDR2 is SVGAGI in the germline V gene (reference sequence). V shed 2 bases and J 6 bases; nucleotides not matched to a gene: 7.

This chain connects TRBV7-2 to TRBJ2-3, with D unclear. V lost 5 bases and J 6 bases, leaving 9 bases between the germline ends. The CDR3 is 12 residues long. Germline V gene lookup returns CDR1 SGHTA and CDR2 FQGNSA. The CDR3 DNA sequence: TGTGCCAGCAGCCGGAGCAGGGATACGCAGTATTTT. Its protein is CASSRSRDTQYF.

V usage is TRBV28 and J usage is TRBJ1-2; no definite D call. CDR1 is MDHEN and CDR2 is SYDVKM in the germline V gene. V lost 1 base to trimming and J lost 6 bases, with 12 bases between them. The CDR3 is 14 residues long. CDR3 sequence: CASSLLARVNGYTF. The CDR3 nucleotides are TGTGCCAGCAGTTTATTGGCTAGGGTAAATGGCTACACCTTC.

The chain links TRBV6-6 to TRBJ1-1; D might be TRBD1 (5 bases). V gave up 6 bases and J gave up 0 bases, with 11 bases separating them. This CDR3 is 14 amino acids long. CDR1 MNHNY and CDR2 SVGAGI come from the germline V gene (reference sequence). The CDR3 reads CASSSDSLNTEAFF. CDR3 DNA sequence: TGTGCCAGCAGCTCCGACAGCTTGAACACTGAAGCTTTCTTT.

This clone has just a few counts. The gene calls are TRBV5-1 and TRBJ2-5, with a weak D call TRBD2 (6 bases). V was cut by 3 bases and J by 1 base, with 13 bases left in between. Germline CDR1 and CDR2: SGHRS and YFSETQ. The CDR3 runs 15 residues. The CDR3 is CASSWGGGTQETQYF. Here the CDR3 DNA reads TGCGCCAGCAGCTGGGGCGGAGGGACCCAAGAGACCCAGTACTTC.